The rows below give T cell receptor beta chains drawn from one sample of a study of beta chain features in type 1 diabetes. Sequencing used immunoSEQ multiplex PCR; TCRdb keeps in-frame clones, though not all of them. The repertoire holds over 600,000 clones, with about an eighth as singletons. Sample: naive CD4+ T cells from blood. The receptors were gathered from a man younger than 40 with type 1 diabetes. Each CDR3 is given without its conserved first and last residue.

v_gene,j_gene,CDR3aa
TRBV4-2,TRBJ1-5,ASSLRRDGNQPQH
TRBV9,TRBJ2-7,ASSVGTSYEQY
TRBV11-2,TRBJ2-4,ASSLGTGAMGNIQY
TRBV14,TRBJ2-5,ASSQGQQETQY
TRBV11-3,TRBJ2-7,ASSLQGALRIYEQY
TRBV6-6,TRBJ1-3,ASRAGNTIY
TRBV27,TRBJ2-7,ASSLYGPATYEQY
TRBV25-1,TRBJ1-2,ASSESRGGGYT
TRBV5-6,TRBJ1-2,ASSPDRDYGYT
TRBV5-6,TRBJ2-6,ASSPGQVSGANVLT
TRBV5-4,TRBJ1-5,ASSNRGGGLSNQPQH
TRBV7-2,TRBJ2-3,ASSLGPVTDTQY
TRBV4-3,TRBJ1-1,ASSQDPPQGARNTEAF
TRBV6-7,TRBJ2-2,ASSYREGEWTGELF
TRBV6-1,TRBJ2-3,ASSERTSGGDFTDTQY
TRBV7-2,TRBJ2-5,ASSGTGTSWGETQY
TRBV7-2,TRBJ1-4,ASSLSSFPQLF
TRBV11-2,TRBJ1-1,ASSLGSVGASEAF
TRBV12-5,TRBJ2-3,ASGLVVTDTQY
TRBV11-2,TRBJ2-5,ASSLGDETQY
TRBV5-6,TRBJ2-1,ASSRLAGVDSYNEQF
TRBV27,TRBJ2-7,ASGGGPYEQY
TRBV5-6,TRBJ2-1,ASSLAGLAPYNEQF
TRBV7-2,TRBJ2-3,ASSPGTHTDTQY
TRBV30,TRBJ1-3,AWTKGDGNTIY
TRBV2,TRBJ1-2,ASRQGGYGYT
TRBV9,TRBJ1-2,ASSVRGVIT
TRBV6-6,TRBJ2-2,ASSYEMTVLSGELF
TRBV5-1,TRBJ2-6,ASSPSLSGANVLT
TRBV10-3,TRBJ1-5,AISENGRGDQPQH
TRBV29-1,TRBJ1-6,SVAAGVKSPLH
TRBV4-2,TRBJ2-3,ASSQAGDTQY
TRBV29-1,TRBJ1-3,SVDLLSSGNTIY
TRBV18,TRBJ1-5,ASSPPGNQPQH
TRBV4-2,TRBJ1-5,ASSQDGGGSNQPQH
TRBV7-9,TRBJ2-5,ASSSPRQGWRETQY